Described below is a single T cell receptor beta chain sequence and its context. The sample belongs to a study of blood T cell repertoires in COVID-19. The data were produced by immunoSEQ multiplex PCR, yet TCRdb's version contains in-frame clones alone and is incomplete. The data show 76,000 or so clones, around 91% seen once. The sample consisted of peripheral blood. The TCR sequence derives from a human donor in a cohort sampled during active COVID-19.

The CDR3 sequence: CASSPSGGDYNEQFF. The CDR3 nucleotides are TGTGCCAGCTCACCGAGCGGGGGGGACTACAATGAGCAGTTCTTC. The chain has TRBV18 and TRBJ2-1; TRBD2 aligns across 10 bases. V shed 3 bases, J shed 3 bases, and the junction held 2 bases outside the gene matches. This CDR3 region has 15 residues. Germline CDR1 KGHSH, CDR2 LQKENI.